Below, 16 T cell receptor beta chains from the same sample are listed, as sequenced in a study of T cell repertoires in cytomegalovirus infection. Antigens of these TCRs are unknown. TCRdb analysed the reads with MiXCR anew, one entry per CDR3 protein. The repertoire holds just over 450,000 distinct CDR3 sequences, roughly 42% seen once, with around 45% in the top ten. Source: cultured PBMCs, taken from culture after CMV antigen stimulation. The source of these receptors is a human donor in good health (CMV status not recorded). Some clones in this sample may be carry-over from other donors' samples.

The chain uses TRBV6-6 and TRBJ2-1, with no clear D. This CDR3 has 12 amino acids. CDR1 is MNHNY and CDR2 is SVGAGI in the germline V gene (reference sequence). Between the trimmed V and J ends, which lost 2 bases and 12 bases, there was a span of 11 bases. The CDR3 is CASSYPALVQFF. CDR3 DNA sequence: TGTGCCAGCAGTTACCCCGCACTGGTGCAGTTCTTC.

V usage is TRBV12-3 or TRBV12-4 and J usage is TRBJ1-1, with 7 bases identical to TRBD1. CDR3 size: 12 residues. V was pared by 8 bases and J by 9 bases, with 9 bases of the junction left unmatched. For the CDR3, the DNA is TGTGCCAGCGGTCAGAGGACAGGTCAAGCTTTCTTT. It is translated as CASGQRTGQAFF.

This clonotype was observed a handful of times. The rearrangement links TRBV6-5 to TRBJ2-5; 9 positions agree with TRBD1. The V and J ends lost 6 bases and 5 bases, in that order; junction bases with no gene match: 10. Germline values: CDR1 MNHEY, CDR2 SVGAGI. The CDR3 is made up of 15 amino acids. CDR3 residues: CASRPGGQGWETQYF. CDR3 nucleotides: TGTGCCAGCAGACCCGGGGGACAGGGCTGGGAGACCCAGTACTTC.

The chain is built from TRBV27 and TRBJ2-7, with 9 nucleotides matching TRBD2. Germline V gene data show CDR1 as MNHEY and CDR2 as SMNVEV (reference sequence). After removal of 8 bases from V and 2 bases from J, the junction contained 4 bases not matched to a gene. The CDR3 runs 13 residues. The CDR3 spells CASGLAGPYEQYF. The CDR3 bases are TGTGCCAGCGGGCTAGCGGGACCCTACGAGCAGTACTTC.

This chain uses TRBV6-1 with TRBJ1-2; no clear D gene. The CDR3 extends over 16 amino acids. Trimming removed 1 base from V and 4 bases from J, with 16 bases in between. Germline V lookup: CDR1 MNHNS, CDR2 SASEGT. Here the CDR3 DNA reads TGTGCCAGCAGTGAAGGACGGCCCTTCGGAGGCTATGGCTACACCTTC. Encoded protein: CASSEGRPFGGYGYTF.

CDR3 sequence: CASGLLSGELFF. In DNA form, the CDR3 reads TGTGCCAGCGGACTGTTGTCCGGGGAGCTGTTTTTT. The J gene is TRBJ2-2, the V gene TRBV5-4; D may be TRBD2 (5 bases). CDR1 and CDR2 from the germline V gene are SGHNT and YYREEE (reference sequence). V lost 7 bases and J lost 6, with 10 bases in between. There are 12 residues in the CDR3.

The rearrangement joins TRBV7-2 to TRBJ1-2; 8 bases line up with TRBD1. The germline V gene has CDR1 SGHTA and CDR2 FQGNSA. The CDR3 sequence is 12 residues long. J gave up 7 bases and V 5 bases, and 3 bases lay outside the gene matches. Written as DNA, the CDR3 is TGTGCCAGCAGCGCGACAGGGGTTGGCTACACCTTC. It specifies CASSATGVGYTF.

V usage is TRBV5-4 and J usage is TRBJ1-1, with D possibly being TRBD1 (5 bases). This CDR3 is 16 amino acids long. Trimming removed 0 bases from V and 4 bases from J, with 16 bases in between. The germline gives CDR1 SGHNT, CDR2 YYREEE (reference sequence). CDR3 residues: CASSLAPVGGRTEAFF. The CDR3 nucleotides are TGTGCCAGCAGCTTGGCCCCCGTGGGGGGTCGCACTGAAGCTTTCTTT.

A few counts support this clonotype. The chain uses TRBV7-2 and TRBJ2-5, with D hard to call. CDR1 is SGHTA and CDR2 is FQGNSA in the germline V gene. This CDR3 contains 15 residues. V shed 5 bases and J shed 3 bases, with 16 bases lying between them. The CDR3 region is CASSLRTAAEETQYF. In DNA form, the CDR3 reads TGTGCCAGCAGCCTTAGGACCGCCGCCGAAGAGACCCAGTACTTC.

This clonotype appeared once. The V gene is TRBV18, the J gene TRBJ2-7, with 8 positions matching TRBD2. The CDR3 totals 15 residues. Germline CDR1 and CDR2: KGHSH and LQKENI. V was pared by 6 bases and J by 4 bases, with 11 bases of the junction left unmatched. In DNA, the CDR3 is TGTGCCAGCTCCGCGGGGGGCCCGGTCGTTTACGAGCAGTACTTC. This codes for CASSAGGPVVYEQYF. The full variable domain, with the rest looked up from reference TRBV18 and TRBJ2-7, is NAGVMQNPRHLVRRRGQEARLRCSPMKGHSHVYWYRQLPEEGLKFMVYLQKENIIDESGMPKERFSAEFPKEGPSILRIQQVVRGDSAAYFCASSAGGPVVYEQYFGPGTRLTVT.

This clonotype occurred once. The chain carries TRBV15 and TRBJ2-5; D uncertain. The CDR3 has 17 residues. V lost 2 bases to trimming and J lost 4 bases, with 20 bases between them. Per germline, CDR1 LNHNV and CDR2 YYDKDF (reference sequence). In nucleotides, the CDR3 is TGTGCCACCAGCAGACCCTTAAAGTGGGCAGGCCCAGAGACCCAGTACTTC. Translating gives CATSRPLKWAGPETQYF.

The CDR3 DNA reads TGTGCCAGCAGTTTCTGGGACGGTCCTAACTATGGCTACACCTTC. Translating it yields CASSFWDGPNYGYTF. V usage is TRBV28 and J usage is TRBJ1-2; TRBD1 might be the D (5 bases). Trimming stripped 3 bases from V and 0 bases from J, with 11 bases between. CDR1 is MDHEN, CDR2 SYDVKM, per germline. The CDR3 has 15 residues.

This chain uses TRBV7-9 with TRBJ1-2; D is unresolved. The CDR3 runs 14 residues. V lost 3 bases, J lost 3 bases, and 11 bases lay in between. Looked up from germline, CDR1 is SEHNR and CDR2 is FQNEAQ (reference sequence). CDR3 region: CASSLDGAHYGYTF. As DNA, the CDR3 is TGTGCCAGCAGCTTGGACGGAGCCCACTATGGCTACACCTTC.

The V gene is TRBV5-6, the J gene TRBJ2-1, with D maybe TRBD2 (6 bases). V lost 0 bases and J 1 base, leaving 8 bases between the germline ends. The CDR3 loop spans 15 amino acids. Looked up from germline, CDR1 is SGHDT and CDR2 is YYEEEE. In DNA form, the CDR3 reads TGTGCCAGCAGCTTGGAGCGGGTTTCCTACAATGAGCAGTTCTTC. Residues: CASSLERVSYNEQFF.

This chain connects TRBV7-2 to TRBJ1-4; TRBD1 matches 9 bases. V trimming: 3 bases; J trimming: 5 bases; junction bases outside the gene matches: 4. This CDR3 is built from 15 residues. The germline V gene encodes CDR1 SGHTA and CDR2 FQGNSA. The CDR3 protein is CASSFSGTGNEKLFF. In DNA form, the CDR3 reads TGTGCCAGCAGCTTCAGTGGGACAGGGAATGAAAAACTGTTTTTT.

V gene TRBV29-1 combines with J gene TRBJ2-1, with 9 positions matching TRBD2. The CDR3 runs 13 residues. CDR1 and CDR2 from the germline V gene are SQVTM and ANQGSEA. V lost 6 bases and J lost 6; bases outside the gene matches: 6. The CDR3, as DNA: TGCAGCGTGTCCCCTAGCGGGATCAATGAGCAGTTCTTC. This codes for CSVSPSGINEQFF.